These 12 T cell receptor beta chains originate from one sample sequenced in a study of cytomegalovirus exposure and HLA in healthy donors. It was with 60 Vbeta and 13 Jbeta primers that the PCR ran. Produced via immunoSEQ multiplex PCR; TCRdb's table is partial and in-frame only. Altogether roughly 150,000 clones are present, around 72% being singletons, with the ten largest covering approximately 6.8%. The specimen was PBMCs. All receptors derive from a middle-aged woman in good health and CMV-seropositive.

The V gene is TRBV15, the J gene TRBJ1-5; the D gene is possibly TRBD1 (5 bases). Trimming stripped 0 bases from V and 1 base from J, with 10 bases between. This CDR3 is built from 16 residues. Germline CDR1 is LNHNV and CDR2 is YYDKDF (reference sequence). The CDR3 spells CATSRDPGGSNQPQHF. The CDR3 nucleotides are TGTGCCACCAGCAGAGATCCCGGGGGGAGCAATCAGCCCCAGCATTTT.

This clone was observed a few times. The chain uses TRBV19 and TRBJ1-5; D unresolved. V gave up 3 bases and J gave up 0 bases, with 12 bases separating them. The CDR3 is 16 residues long. The germline V gene encodes CDR1 LNHDA and CDR2 SQIVND (reference sequence). CDR3 in amino acids: CASSMGGLYSNQPQHF. The CDR3 DNA is TGTGCCAGTAGTATGGGCGGGCTCTATAGCAATCAGCCCCAGCATTTT. Using reference TRBV19 and TRBJ1-5 for the parts outside the CDR3, the full variable domain is DGGITQSPKYLFRKEGQNVTLSCEQNLNHDAMYWYRQDPGQGLRLIYYSQIVNDFQKGDIAEGYSVSREKKESFPLTVTSAQKNPTAFYLCASSMGGLYSNQPQHFGDGTRLSIL.

The V and J genes are TRBV7-2 and TRBJ1-1; D possibly corresponds to TRBD1 (5 bases). Germline loops: CDR1 SGHTA, CDR2 FQGNSA. This CDR3 is built from 17 residues. The germline V and J ends were trimmed by 2 bases and 1 base, with 17 bases remaining between them. In DNA, the CDR3 is TGTGCCAGCAGCTTATATATATTGGGGCAGGGGAACACTGAAGCTTTCTTT. It codes for CASSLYILGQGNTEAFF.

The chain joins TRBV5-4 to TRBJ1-6, with TRBD1 matching 12 bases. The CDR3 sequence is 16 residues long. CDR1 is SGHNT, CDR2 YYREEE, per germline (reference sequence). The J segment lost 6 bases and the V segment lost 4 bases, leaving 5 bases of the junction unmatched. The CDR3 here is CASSLGQGATNSPLHF. CDR3 DNA: TGTGCCAGCAGCCTGGGACAGGGGGCGACTAATTCACCCCTCCACTTT.

V and J are TRBV5-6 and TRBJ2-2, with D possibly matching TRBD1 (6 bases). In germline, CDR1 is SGHDT, CDR2 YYEEEE. V was trimmed by 2 bases and J by 4 bases, leaving 9 bases between them. CDR3 length: 14 amino acids. The CDR3 loop reads CASSLQGSTGELFF. The CDR3 DNA sequence: TGTGCCAGCAGCTTACAGGGATCCACCGGGGAGCTGTTTTTT.

The chain couples TRBV9 to TRBJ1-2; the match to TRBD1 covers 7 bases. This CDR3 region has 13 residues. Germline V gene sequence: CDR1 SGDLS, CDR2 YYNGEE. After removal of 10 bases from V and 6 bases from J, the junction contained 12 bases not matched to a gene. CDR3 residues: CAGDCQGENGYTF. CDR3 DNA sequence: TGTGCCGGGGATTGCCAGGGGGAGAATGGCTACACCTTC.

The sample holds many counts of this clone. The chain combines TRBV19 with TRBJ1-4; possible D gene TRBD1, 5 bases. This CDR3 contains 13 residues. Per germline, CDR1 LNHDA and CDR2 SQIVND (reference sequence). Deletions cut 7 bases from V and 8 bases from J, with 14 bases between. CDR3 sequence (DNA): TGTGCCAGTAATCCGGGGGGTCCGGAAAAACTGTTTTTT. Its translation is CASNPGGPEKLFF.

V usage is TRBV29-1 and J usage is TRBJ1-2; no reliable D call. The germline V and J ends were trimmed by 7 bases and 3 bases, with 12 bases remaining between them. Germline V lookup: CDR1 SQVTM, CDR2 ANQGSEA. The CDR3 is 12 residues long. CDR3 nucleotide sequence: TGCAGCGCCAAGGCAGGTGACTATGGCTACACCTTC. Amino acid sequence: CSAKAGDYGYTF.

The chain recombines TRBV7-2 with TRBJ1-6, with unresolved D. Trimming removed 4 bases at V and 9 bases at J, with 10 bases between. The germline V gene has CDR1 SGHTA and CDR2 FQGNSA. CDR3 size: 13 residues. The CDR3: CASSSIFGSPLHF. CDR3 coding DNA: TGTGCCAGCAGCTCGATTTTCGGTTCACCCCTCCACTTT.

The rearrangement links TRBV28 to TRBJ1-2; TRBD1 agrees at 7 bases. After removal of 6 bases from V and 5 bases from J, the junction contained 18 bases not matched to a gene. In germline, CDR1 is MDHEN, CDR2 SYDVKM. CDR3 length equals 17 residues. CDR3 DNA: TGTGCCAGCAGCGAAAACAAGGTCGGCGGGACAGCTTATGGCTACACCTTC. It translates to CASSENKVGGTAYGYTF.

This chain joins TRBV7-3 and TRBJ2-3; TRBD2 matches 12 bases. Germline CDR1 and CDR2: SGHTA and FQGTGA. The CDR3 runs to 17 residues. The ends lost 2 bases at V and 1 base at J; junction bases unmatched: 4. As DNA, the CDR3 is TGTGCCAGCAGCTTAGCGCGACTAGCGGGGGGCACAGATACGCAGTATTTT. Translation gives CASSLARLAGGTDTQYF.

The genes are TRBV19 and TRBJ1-2; weak D call: TRBD1 (6 bases). Per germline, CDR1 LNHDA and CDR2 SQIVND (reference sequence). This CDR3 comprises 17 residues. The ends were cut back, 5 bases at V and 4 bases at J, with 23 bases in the middle. CDR3 sequence: CASSSDRTALSLYGYTF. Written as DNA, the CDR3 is TGTGCCAGTAGTTCCGACAGGACAGCACTCTCCCTCTATGGCTACACCTTC.